This T cell receptor (beta chain) was identified during a study of blood T cell repertoires in COVID-19. About the research overall: T cells, B-cell-depleted T cells, or PBMCs provided the cDNA or gDNA that served as material.

Those enrolled in Seattle joined during active infection and were followed longitudinally afterward. A single count supports this clone. The CDR3 covers 14 residues. Trimming cost V 3 bases and J 0 bases, with 5 bases left between them. From germline, CDR1 is ENHRY and CDR2 SYGVKD. In the original workflow: Counts of nucleated cells, estimated from reference gene primer amplification, were obtained. TCRdb's copy holds only in-frame clones and misses some; the assay was immunoSEQ multiplex PCR. That table supplies the V and J calls and clone size; D and trimming were determined from the DNA. The sample includes about 160,000 clones, roughly 85% seen only once; the top ten take under 6.5%.

This rearrangement joins TRBV10-3 to TRBJ2-2; no clear D gene. Sequenced: peripheral blood. The TCR originated in a woman aged 45 to 65 with COVID-19, enrolled during active disease. Here the CDR3 reads CAISELTNTGELFF. The CDR3, as DNA: TGTGCCATCAGTGAATTAACGAACACCGGGGAGCTGTTTTTT.